The rows below give T cell receptor beta chains drawn from one sample of a study of tumor-infiltrating lymphocytes in primary liver carcinoma. TCRdb independently ran MiXCR on the multiplex PCR reads; one entry per CDR3 protein. The sample records roughly 200,000 distinct CDR3 sequences, about 85% being singletons. Sequencing was done on a sample of tumor tissue from primary liver carcinoma. The receptors come from a man aged 35 to 55 with primary liver carcinoma and hepatitis B virus infection. The CDR3 runs from the conserved cysteine through the conserved F or W. The D gene is left open where the match is weak. Clone size, where shown, is once, few, many, or a class for clones that have expanded.

cdr3_aa: CSVQDRVDKVEQYF
cdr3_nt: TGCAGCGTCCAAGACAGGGTGGATAAGGTTGAGCAGTACTTC
clone_size: -
d_call: TRBD1
v_call: TRBV29-1
j_call: TRBJ2-7

cdr3_aa: CSARDSRGSGNEQFF
cdr3_nt: TGCAGTGCTAGAGATTCCCGCGGGAGCGGCAATGAGCAGTTCTTC
clone_size: -
d_call: TRBD2
v_call: TRBV20-1
j_call: TRBJ2-1

cdr3_aa: CTSNPGLGDHNEQLF
cdr3_nt: TGTACCAGCAACCCCGGGCTAGGGGACCACAATGAGCAGTTATTC
clone_size: -
d_call: -
v_call: TRBV4-2
j_call: TRBJ2-1

cdr3_aa: CASSQLTGVVDEQYF
cdr3_nt: TGTGCCAGTAGTCAGCTAACGGGAGTGGTGGACGAGCAGTACTTC
clone_size: -
d_call: -
v_call: TRBV6-6
j_call: TRBJ2-7

cdr3_aa: CTNSLFPDYNEQLF
cdr3_nt: TGTACCAACAGCTTATTTCCGGACTACAATGAGCAGTTGTTC
clone_size: -
d_call: -
v_call: TRBV11-3
j_call: TRBJ2-1

cdr3_aa: CSTPTVGSQGLSATRYF
cdr3_nt: TGCAGCACCCCGACAGTGGGATCCCAAGGGTTGTCGGCTACACGGTATTTT
clone_size: -
d_call: -
v_call: TRBV29-1
j_call: TRBJ2-3

cdr3_aa: CSVEGGVNTVYF
cdr3_nt: TGCAGCGTTGAAGGGGGTGTAAACACCGTATATTTT
clone_size: -
d_call: -
v_call: TRBV29-1
j_call: TRBJ1-3

cdr3_aa: CTSRTPSTDRGQSTGTQYF
cdr3_nt: TGCACCAGCAGAACCCCCAGCACTGACAGGGGCCAAAGCACAGGTACGCAGTATTTT
clone_size: -
d_call: TRBD1
v_call: TRBV5-1
j_call: TRBJ2-3

cdr3_aa: CASSLNGGGDYGYTF
cdr3_nt: TGCGCCAGCAGCTTGAACGGAGGAGGGGACTATGGCTACACCTTC
clone_size: -
d_call: -
v_call: TRBV5-1
j_call: TRBJ1-2

cdr3_aa: CATSDGTTVNTDTQYF
cdr3_nt: TGTGCCACCAGTGATGGAACGACAGTGAATACAGATACGCAGTATTTT
clone_size: -
d_call: -
v_call: TRBV24-1
j_call: TRBJ2-3

cdr3_aa: CASSYSETSGRGNEQFF
cdr3_nt: TGTGCCAGTAGTTACTCCGAGACTAGCGGGAGAGGGAATGAGCAGTTCTTC
clone_size: -
d_call: TRBD2
v_call: TRBV6-5
j_call: TRBJ2-1

cdr3_aa: CASSHAGLTQETQYF
cdr3_nt: TGCGCCAGCAGTCACGCGGGACTGACCCAAGAGACCCAGTACTTC
clone_size: -
d_call: -
v_call: TRBV4-1
j_call: TRBJ2-5

cdr3_aa: CASSEAKGQHQHF
cdr3_nt: TGTGCCAGCAGTGAAGCGAAGGGGCAGCACCAGCATTTT
clone_size: few
d_call: -
v_call: TRBV6-1
j_call: TRBJ1-5

cdr3_aa: CASSLHVPSGVNTGELFF
cdr3_nt: TGTGCCAGCAGCTTACATGTCCCTAGCGGGGTCAACACCGGGGAGCTGTTTTTT
clone_size: -
d_call: TRBD2
v_call: TRBV11-2
j_call: TRBJ2-2

cdr3_aa: CASSLEFSGSGFF
cdr3_nt: TGCGCCAGCAGCTTGGAGTTTAGCGGGAGTGGTTTCTTC
clone_size: -
d_call: TRBD2
v_call: TRBV5-1
j_call: TRBJ2-1

cdr3_aa: CASETGLNTEAFF
cdr3_nt: TGTGCCAGCGAGACAGGGCTGAACACTGAAGCTTTCTTT
clone_size: -
d_call: TRBD1
v_call: TRBV5-5
j_call: TRBJ1-1

cdr3_aa: CANSILAGAVTDTQYF
cdr3_nt: TGTGCCAATAGTATATTAGCGGGAGCCGTAACAGATACGCAGTATTTT
clone_size: -
d_call: TRBD2
v_call: TRBV19
j_call: TRBJ2-3

cdr3_aa: CVSSYSAGGGEQYF
cdr3_nt: TGTGTCAGCAGCTATTCAGCGGGAGGGGGCGAGCAGTACTTC
clone_size: -
d_call: TRBD2
v_call: TRBV6-5
j_call: TRBJ2-7